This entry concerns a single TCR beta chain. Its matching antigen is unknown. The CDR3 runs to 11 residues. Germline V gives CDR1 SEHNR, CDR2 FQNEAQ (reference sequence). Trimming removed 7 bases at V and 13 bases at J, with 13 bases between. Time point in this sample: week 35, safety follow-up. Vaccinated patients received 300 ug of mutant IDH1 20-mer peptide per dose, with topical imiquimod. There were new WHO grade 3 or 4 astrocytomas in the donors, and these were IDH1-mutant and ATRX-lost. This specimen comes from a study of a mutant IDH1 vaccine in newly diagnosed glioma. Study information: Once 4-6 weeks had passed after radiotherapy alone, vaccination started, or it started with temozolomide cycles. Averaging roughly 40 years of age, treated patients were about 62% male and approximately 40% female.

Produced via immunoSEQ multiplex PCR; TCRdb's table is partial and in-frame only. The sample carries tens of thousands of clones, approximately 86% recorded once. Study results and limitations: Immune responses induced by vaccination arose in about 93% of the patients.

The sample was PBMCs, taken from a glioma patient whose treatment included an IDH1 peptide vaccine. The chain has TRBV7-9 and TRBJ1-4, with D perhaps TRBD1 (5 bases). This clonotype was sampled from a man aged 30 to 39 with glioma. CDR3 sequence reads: CASTRDGLLFF. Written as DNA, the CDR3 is TGTGCCAGCACCAGGGACGGTTTACTGTTTTTT.